These 2 T cell receptor beta chains were all obtained from the same sample, sequenced in a study of blood T cell repertoires in COVID-19. TCRdb's copy holds only in-frame clones and misses some; the assay was immunoSEQ multiplex PCR. The sample contains 220,000 or so clones, around 88% of which appear only once. The sequencing input was PBMCs or T cells enriched from blood (not recorded which). The receptors shown here come from a woman in her forties or fifties who had recovered from COVID-19.

The chain uses TRBV6-5 and TRBJ2-3; D perhaps matches TRBD2 (6 bases). Germline V gene lookup returns CDR1 MNHEY and CDR2 SVGAGI. Between the trimmed V and J ends, which lost 5 bases and 3 bases, there was a span of 12 bases. The CDR3 contains 14 residues. The CDR3 loop reads CASSPLAQTDTQYF. The CDR3 nucleotides are TGTGCCAGCAGTCCCCTAGCGCAGACAGATACGCAGTATTTT.

This clone was counted only a few times. The rearrangement joins TRBV29-1 to TRBJ1-5; possibly TRBD1 for D (6 bases). Germline loops: CDR1 SQVTM, CDR2 ANQGSEA. V was cut by 6 bases and J by 3 bases, with 12 bases left in between. This CDR3 comprises 13 residues. CDR3 protein: CSVTQGNNQPQHF. The CDR3 nucleotides are TGCAGCGTCACCCAGGGGAACAATCAGCCCCAGCATTTT.